This paragraph reports one T cell receptor beta chain. Its specificity is unknown. CDR1 is MNHEY and CDR2 is SVGAGI in the germline V gene. CDR3 length equals 13 residues. V lost 0 bases and J 13 bases, leaving 13 bases between the germline ends. TCRdb keeps only in-frame clones here, not all; method: immunoSEQ multiplex PCR. The data contain fewer than 90,000 clones, 85% to 95% of them singletons. These data come from a study of PD-1 blockade in classical Hodgkin lymphoma. Study-wide findings and caveats: TCR diversity at baseline was reported to be reduced in newly diagnosed patients relative to healthy donors.

Brentuximab vedotin exposure varied among the patients, all of whom had relapsed after autologous stem cell transplantation. The source material was peripheral blood mononuclear cells (PBMCs), sampled at baseline. The V and J genes are TRBV6-5 and TRBJ2-1; no reliable D call. The TCR was taken from a human donor with classical Hodgkin lymphoma. CDR3 in amino acids: CASSYSTGAEQFF. Written as DNA, the CDR3 is TGTGCCAGCAGTTACTCAACGGGTGCGGAACAGTTCTTC.